What follows are 32 T cell receptor beta chains derived from one specimen sequenced in a study of T cell responses to AZD1222 COVID-19 vaccine. Libraries were prepared by immunoSEQ multiplex PCR; TCRdb keeps only in-frame clonotypes and omits some of them. The top ten hold 1.1% of the sample, which has about 130,000 clones, around 90% seen once. This specimen consisted of peripheral blood, obtained 28 days after the second AZD1222 dose. The receptors here all came from an adult who received the AZD1222 COVID-19 vaccine.

The rearrangement uses TRBV27 and TRBJ1-5, with 10 bases fitting TRBD1. The CDR3 runs to 16 residues. Germline CDR1 is MNHEY and CDR2 is SMNVEV (reference sequence). Trimming took 5 bases from V and 9 from J; bases not matched to a gene: 13. In DNA, the CDR3 is TGTGCCAGCAGTGGGAGGACAGGGGGGGGGAGTTCGCCCCAGCATTTT. Its protein is CASSGRTGGGSSPQHF.

The J gene is TRBJ1-2, the V gene TRBV9; no clear D gene. Trimming removed 7 bases from V and 4 bases from J, with 11 bases in between. Germline V gene lookup returns CDR1 SGDLS and CDR2 YYNGEE. The CDR3 loop spans 12 amino acids. The CDR3 bases are TGTGCCAGCGGCGCGGCGGCCTATGGCTACACCTTC. It specifies CASGAAAYGYTF.

In nucleotides, the CDR3 is TGTGCCAGCAGCCCTGGTGGGACTTGGGGGGAAAAACTGTTTTTT. Amino acid sequence: CASSPGGTWGEKLFF. The chain carries TRBV25-1 and TRBJ1-4, with D possibly being TRBD1 (5 bases). V was cut by 6 bases and J by 8 bases, with 19 bases left in between. Germline values: CDR1 MGHDK, CDR2 SYGVNS. This CDR3 contains 15 residues.

This chain links TRBV5-4 with TRBJ2-3; D gene unclear. Trimming took off 4 bases at V and 2 bases at J, with 14 bases between the two ends. This CDR3 is 15 amino acids long. Germline values: CDR1 SGHNT, CDR2 YYREEE (reference sequence). CDR3 coding DNA: TGTGCCAGCAGCCCCGACGGATATTCCACAGATACGCAGTATTTT. This sequence encodes CASSPDGYSTDTQYF.

The chain joins TRBV11-3 to TRBJ2-1; D gene unclear. The V gene lost 1 base and the J gene lost 8 bases, with 12 bases spanning the gap. The CDR3 is 14 residues long. CDR1 and CDR2 from the germline V gene are SGHNT and YENEEA. This CDR3 reads CASSLVSSSDEQFF. CDR3 sequence (DNA): TGTGCCAGCAGCTTAGTTTCGTCTAGTGATGAGCAGTTCTTC.

The V gene is TRBV19, the J gene TRBJ2-5; a possible D gene is TRBD1 (6 bases). Per germline, CDR1 LNHDA and CDR2 SQIVND (reference sequence). The CDR3 extends over 16 amino acids. V was trimmed by 6 bases and J by 0 bases, leaving 17 bases between them. The chain's CDR3 is CASRNRRNRDQETQYF. The CDR3 region has the DNA TGTGCCAGTAGAAACAGGAGAAACAGGGACCAAGAGACCCAGTACTTC.

The CDR3 DNA sequence: TGTGCCAGCAGGTCGGAGGGCCTGTATGGCTACACCTTC. This codes for CASRSEGLYGYTF. J is TRBJ1-2 and V is TRBV2; D is ambiguous. V was shortened by 6 bases and J by 5 bases, with 13 bases between the two germline ends. Germline lookup yields CDR1 SNHLY and CDR2 FYNNEI. CDR3 length: 13 residues.

In this sample, this clone turned up once. The genes are TRBV28 and TRBJ2-7, with D perhaps TRBD1 (5 bases). Between the trimmed V and J ends, which lost 3 bases and 1 base, there was a span of 10 bases. CDR1 is MDHEN and CDR2 is SYDVKM in the germline V gene. The CDR3 has 14 residues. The CDR3 DNA is TGTGCCAGCAGTTTCGGTAGGGGTTCCTACGAGCAGTACTTC. Amino acids: CASSFGRGSYEQYF.

This chain connects TRBV5-5 to TRBJ1-2; TRBD1 agrees at 7 bases. Germline V gives CDR1 SGHKS, CDR2 YYEKEE (reference sequence). The CDR3 is made up of 14 amino acids. V lost 2 bases to trimming and J lost 8 bases; unmatched junction nucleotides: 9. CDR3 sequence: CASSLGTDPWGYTF. In nucleotides, the CDR3 is TGTGCCAGCAGCTTAGGGACAGACCCCTGGGGCTACACCTTC.

The chain employs TRBV2 and TRBJ2-1; a weak D match, TRBD2 (5 bases). This CDR3 contains 15 residues. Germline V lookup: CDR1 SNHLY, CDR2 FYNNEI. V lost 4 bases and J lost 5, with 15 bases in between. CDR3 DNA: TGTGCCAGCAGTGTTCAACTAGTAGGCAACAATGAGCAGTTCTTC. Encoded protein: CASSVQLVGNNEQFF.

This clone was recorded once. V is TRBV10-3 and J is TRBJ2-5, with TRBD1 matching 9 bases. The CDR3 length is 14 residues. Germline V gives CDR1 ENHRY, CDR2 SYGVKD. V was clipped by 10 bases and J by 2 bases; unmatched bases: 8. CDR3 nucleotides: TGTGCCAGCTGGACAGGGGCCGGTCAAGAGACCCAGTACTTC. It codes for CASWTGAGQETQYF.

V usage is TRBV9 and J usage is TRBJ1-6; D is perhaps TRBD1 (5 bases). Trimming left V 4 bases short and J 2 bases short, with 10 bases between. Germline V gene lookup returns CDR1 SGDLS and CDR2 YYNGEE. The CDR3 sequence is 15 residues long. The CDR3 coding sequence is TGTGCCAGCAGCAGGGACGGGACCTATAATTCACCCCTCCACTTT. Translation: CASSRDGTYNSPLHF.

V is TRBV2 and J is TRBJ2-1, with 7 bases identical to TRBD1. The germline CDR1 and CDR2 sequences are SNHLY and FYNNEI. Losses at the gene ends were 4 bases for V and 10 bases for J; bases not matched to a gene: 7. The CDR3 consists of 13 residues. CDR3 nucleotides: TGTGCCAGCAGTGTTACCCTGACAGGGGAGCAGTTCTTC. Residues: CASSVTLTGEQFF.

This chain connects TRBV7-2 to TRBJ1-1; the D is unclear. The germline gives CDR1 SGHTA, CDR2 FQGNSA. V was trimmed by 4 bases and J by 5 bases, leaving 17 bases between them. The CDR3 extends over 15 amino acids. CDR3 sequence reads: CASSSIPDDGTEAFF. CDR3 nucleotides: TGTGCCAGCAGCTCCATACCGGATGACGGGACTGAAGCTTTCTTT.

V is TRBV7-9 and J is TRBJ1-1, with D hard to call. Per germline, CDR1 SEHNR and CDR2 FQNEAQ (reference sequence). The CDR3 totals 11 residues. Trimming pared 2 bases from V and 6 bases from J, leaving 4 bases between. The CDR3 nucleotides are TGTGCCAGCAGCTTACTTGCTGAAGCTTTCTTT. It is translated as CASSLLAEAFF.

The chain has TRBV25-1 and TRBJ2-3; D call uncertain. CDR1 is MGHDK, CDR2 SYGVNS, per germline. CDR3 length equals 13 residues. With 3 bases removed from V and 5 bases from J, the gap between germline ends came to 9 bases. The CDR3 spells CASSDSMVDTQYF. The CDR3 nucleotides read TGTGCCAGCAGTGACTCTATGGTAGATACGCAGTATTTT.

Only one count was recorded for this clone. The gene calls are TRBV6-5 and TRBJ1-4; unclear D gene. There are 16 residues in the CDR3. Germline V lookup: CDR1 MNHEY, CDR2 SVGAGI. With 4 bases removed from V and 4 bases from J, the gap between germline ends came to 16 bases. CDR3 bases: TGTGCCAGCAGTTCTGCCGTGGCAGCGGGTAATGAAAAACTGTTTTTT. It translates to CASSSAVAAGNEKLFF.

The rearrangement joins TRBV5-1 to TRBJ1-3; no definite D call. V lost 0 bases, J lost 2 bases, and 6 bases lay in between. CDR1 is SGHRS, CDR2 YFSETQ, per germline. The CDR3 contains 14 residues. The DNA for the CDR3 is TGCGCCAGCAGCTTGGGGGTGGCTGGAAACACCATATATTTT. This translates into CASSLGVAGNTIYF. Combining the CDR3 with reference TRBV5-1 and TRBJ1-3 gives the whole variable domain KAGVTQTPRYLIKTRGQQVTLSCSPISGHRSVSWYQQTPGQGLQFLFEYFSETQRNKGNFPGRFSGRQFSNSRSEMNVSTLELGDSALYLCASSLGVAGNTIYFGEGSWLTVV.

The chain has TRBV13 and TRBJ2-1; TRBD2 matches at 8 bases. CDR1 and CDR2 (germline): PRHDT, FYEKMQ (reference sequence). The CDR3 is 15 residues long. V trimming: 1 base; J trimming: 9 bases; junction bases outside the gene matches: 8. The CDR3 sequence is CASSLEGLGRVEQFF. In DNA, the CDR3 is TGTGCCAGCAGCTTAGAGGGACTAGGCCGCGTTGAGCAGTTCTTC. Together with reference TRBV13 and TRBJ2-1, the CDR3 gives the full variable domain: AAGVIQSPRHLIKEKRETATLKCYPIPRHDTVYWYQQGPGQDPQFLISFYEKMQSDKGSIPDRFSAQQFSDYHSELNMSSLELGDSALYFCASSLEGLGRVEQFFGPGTRLTVL.

The chain carries TRBV12-3 or TRBV12-4 and TRBJ2-7; D gene ambiguous. CDR3 length: 13 amino acids. V shed 5 bases and J shed 2 bases, with 10 bases lying between them. CDR3 sequence reads: CASSSDSTYEQYF. CDR3 sequence (DNA): TGTGCCAGCAGTAGCGACTCGACCTACGAGCAGTACTTC.

This chain joins TRBV4-3 and TRBJ2-1; a weak D match, TRBD2 (6 bases). V gave up 4 bases and J gave up 3 bases, with 13 bases separating them. The CDR3 extends over 15 amino acids. The germline V gene encodes CDR1 LGHNA and CDR2 YSLEER. This CDR3 reads CASSRIWGDYNEQFF. For the CDR3, the DNA is TGCGCCAGCAGCCGTATCTGGGGGGACTACAATGAGCAGTTCTTC.

V is TRBV13 and J is TRBJ1-1, with 8 bases aligning to TRBD1. The J segment lost 5 bases and the V segment lost 3 bases, leaving 8 bases of the junction unmatched. The CDR3 extends over 15 amino acids. Germline V gene data show CDR1 as PRHDT and CDR2 as FYEKMQ (reference sequence). The CDR3 spells CASSFGTGRRTEAFF. The CDR3, as DNA: TGTGCCAGCAGCTTCGGGACAGGAAGGAGGACTGAAGCTTTCTTT. Full variable domain (rest looked up from reference TRBV13 and TRBJ1-1): AAGVIQSPRHLIKEKRETATLKCYPIPRHDTVYWYQQGPGQDPQFLISFYEKMQSDKGSIPDRFSAQQFSDYHSELNMSSLELGDSALYFCASSFGTGRRTEAFFGQGTRLTVV.

V usage is TRBV28 and J usage is TRBJ2-3; 7 nucleotides agree with TRBD2. The ends lost 6 bases at V and 5 bases at J; junction bases unmatched: 11. CDR1 MDHEN and CDR2 SYDVKM come from the germline V gene. The CDR3 contains 15 residues. Written as DNA, the CDR3 is TGTGCCAGCAGAGCTGGACTAGTACCTCTAGATACGCAGTATTTT. It codes for CASRAGLVPLDTQYF. The full variable domain, in which reference TRBV28 and TRBJ2-3 provide the parts outside the CDR3, is DVKVTQSSRYLVKRTGEKVFLECVQDMDHENMFWYRQDPGLGLRLIYFSYDVKMKEKGDIPEGYSVSREKKERFSLILESASTNQTSMYLCASRAGLVPLDTQYFGPGTRLTVL.

V and J are TRBV30 and TRBJ2-7; 7 nucleotides match TRBD2. Germline lookup yields CDR1 GTSNPN and CDR2 SVGIG (reference sequence). This CDR3 has 15 amino acids. Germline trimming cut 4 bases from V and 7 bases from J; bases unmatched to any gene: 16. The CDR3 DNA sequence: TGTGCCTGGATGAACTGGGAGGGATACCCTAGTGAGCAGTACTTC. Its protein product is CAWMNWEGYPSEQYF.

This clone was seen only once. The V and J genes are TRBV18 and TRBJ1-1; 12 bases are a match to TRBD1. The germline CDR1 and CDR2 sequences are KGHSH and LQKENI. With V trimmed by 0 bases and J by 4 bases, 6 bases remained unmatched. The CDR3 totals 17 residues. For the CDR3, the DNA is TGTGCCAGCTCACCACCCGGGGACAGGGGGCTGGGCACTGAAGCTTTCTTT. Residues: CASSPPGDRGLGTEAFF.

The rearrangement links TRBV29-1 to TRBJ1-1; the D is unclear. From germline, CDR1 is SQVTM and CDR2 ANQGSEA. The CDR3 has 14 residues. V dropped 5 bases and J dropped 0 bases, with 13 bases sitting between them. CDR3 bases: TGCAGCGTTCAGTTTAGTACCATGAACACTGAAGCTTTCTTT. Amino acid sequence: CSVQFSTMNTEAFF.

The V gene is TRBV19, the J gene TRBJ2-1, with TRBD2 matching 7 bases. J gave up 7 bases and V 3 bases, and 12 bases lay outside the gene matches. This CDR3 comprises 16 residues. Germline assignment: CDR1 LNHDA and CDR2 SQIVND (reference sequence). Written as DNA, the CDR3 is TGTGCCAGTAGTATGGGAGCGGGGCCGACCAAGAATGAGCAGTTCTTC. This codes for CASSMGAGPTKNEQFF.

The chain is built from TRBV25-1 and TRBJ2-1; TRBD1 might be the D (6 bases). From germline, CDR1 is MGHDK and CDR2 SYGVNS. Trimming took off 2 bases at V and 7 bases at J, with 18 bases between the two ends. The CDR3 extends over 16 amino acids. CDR3: CASSEGQRGVWNEQFF. CDR3 nucleotide sequence: TGTGCCAGCAGTGAAGGACAGCGAGGGGTGTGGAATGAGCAGTTCTTC.

V is TRBV5-1 and J is TRBJ2-5; D remains unclear. The CDR3 has 14 amino acids. The V and J ends lost 4 bases and 1 base respectively, with 11 bases between them. Germline V gene data show CDR1 as SGHRS and CDR2 as YFSETQ. The CDR3 DNA follows: TGCGCCAGCAGCCCCCTCAGCTCCCAAGAGACCCAGTACTTC. Amino acids: CASSPLSSQETQYF.

A single count supports this clone. The genes are TRBV9 and TRBJ2-1; a possible D gene is TRBD2 (5 bases). CDR3 size: 13 residues. V was cut by 2 bases and J by 7 bases, with 10 bases left in between. Germline V gene sequence: CDR1 SGDLS, CDR2 YYNGEE. The CDR3: CASSVLPGNEQFF. CDR3 in DNA: TGTGCCAGCAGCGTCCTCCCGGGAAATGAGCAGTTCTTC.

This chain uses TRBV11-3 with TRBJ1-1; D is ambiguous. Germline CDR1 reads SGHNT; CDR2 reads YENEEA. Trimming cost V 1 base and J 8 bases, with 11 bases left between them. The CDR3 consists of 13 residues. CDR3 DNA: TGTGCCAGCAGCTTAGTAGCTGGACCAGAAGCTTTCTTT. Amino acid sequence: CASSLVAGPEAFF.

This clone came up once. The chain recombines TRBV9 with TRBJ2-5; TRBD2 aligns across 14 bases. Unmatched junction bases numbered 6, after V lost 3 bases and J lost 5 bases. The CDR3 sequence is 16 residues long. Germline V gene data show CDR1 as SGDLS and CDR2 as YYNGEE. CDR3 in amino acids: CASSAGLAGATETQYF. The CDR3 DNA reads TGTGCCAGCAGCGCGGGACTAGCGGGGGCCACGGAGACCCAGTACTTC.